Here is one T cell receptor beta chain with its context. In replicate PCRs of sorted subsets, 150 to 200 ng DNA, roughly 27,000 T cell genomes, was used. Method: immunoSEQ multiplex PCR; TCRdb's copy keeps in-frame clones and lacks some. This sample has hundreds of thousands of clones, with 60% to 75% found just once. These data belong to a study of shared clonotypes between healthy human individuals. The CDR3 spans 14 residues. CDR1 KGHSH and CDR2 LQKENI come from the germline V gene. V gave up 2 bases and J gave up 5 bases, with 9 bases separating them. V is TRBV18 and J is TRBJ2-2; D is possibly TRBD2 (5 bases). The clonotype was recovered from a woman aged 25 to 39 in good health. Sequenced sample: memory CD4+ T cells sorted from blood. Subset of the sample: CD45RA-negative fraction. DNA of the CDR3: TGTGCCAGCTCACCAACCGGGGAGACCGGGGAGCTGTTTTTT. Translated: CASSPTGETGELFF.